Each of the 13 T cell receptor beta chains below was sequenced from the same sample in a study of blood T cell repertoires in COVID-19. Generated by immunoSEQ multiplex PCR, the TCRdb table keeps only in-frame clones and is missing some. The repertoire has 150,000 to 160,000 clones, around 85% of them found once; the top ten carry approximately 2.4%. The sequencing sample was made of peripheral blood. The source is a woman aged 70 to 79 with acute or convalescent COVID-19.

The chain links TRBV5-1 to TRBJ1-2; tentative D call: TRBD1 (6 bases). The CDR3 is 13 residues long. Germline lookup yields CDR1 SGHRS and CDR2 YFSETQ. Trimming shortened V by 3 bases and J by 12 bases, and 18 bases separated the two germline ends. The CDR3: CASSYSGESRDTF. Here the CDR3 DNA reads TGCGCCAGCAGCTACTCAGGGGAGAGTAGAGACACCTTC.

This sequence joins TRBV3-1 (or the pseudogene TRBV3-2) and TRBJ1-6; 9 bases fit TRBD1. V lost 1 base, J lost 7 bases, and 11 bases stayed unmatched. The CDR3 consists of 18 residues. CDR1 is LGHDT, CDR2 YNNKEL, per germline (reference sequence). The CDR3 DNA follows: TGTGCCAGCAGCCAAGCATTGGGGACAGGGACAGGCAATTCACCCCTCCACTTT. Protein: CASSQALGTGTGNSPLHF.

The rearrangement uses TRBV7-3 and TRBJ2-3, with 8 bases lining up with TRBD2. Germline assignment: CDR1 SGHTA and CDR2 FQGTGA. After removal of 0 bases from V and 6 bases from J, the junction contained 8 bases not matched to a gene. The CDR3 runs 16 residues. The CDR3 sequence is CASSLTYGGATDTQYF. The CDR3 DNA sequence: TGTGCCAGCAGCTTAACGTACGGGGGGGCCACCGATACGCAGTATTTT.

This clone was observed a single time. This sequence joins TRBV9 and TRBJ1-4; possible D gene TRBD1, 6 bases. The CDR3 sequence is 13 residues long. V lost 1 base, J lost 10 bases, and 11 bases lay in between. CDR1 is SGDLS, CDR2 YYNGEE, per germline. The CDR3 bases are TGTGCCAGCAGCGTATCAGGGGAGGGAAAACTGTTTTTT. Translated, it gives CASSVSGEGKLFF.

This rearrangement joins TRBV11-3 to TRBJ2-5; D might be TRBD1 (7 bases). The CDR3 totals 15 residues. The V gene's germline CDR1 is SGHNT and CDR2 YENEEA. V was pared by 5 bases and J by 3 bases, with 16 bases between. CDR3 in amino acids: CASSPGGDREETQYF. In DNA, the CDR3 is TGTGCCAGCAGCCCCGGCGGGGACAGAGAAGAGACCCAGTACTTC.

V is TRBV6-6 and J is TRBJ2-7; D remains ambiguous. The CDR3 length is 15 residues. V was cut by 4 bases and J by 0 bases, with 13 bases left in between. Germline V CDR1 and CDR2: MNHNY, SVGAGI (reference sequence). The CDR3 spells CASSLRPGSSYEQYF. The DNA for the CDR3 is TGTGCCAGCAGTTTACGGCCAGGCTCCTCCTACGAGCAGTACTTC.

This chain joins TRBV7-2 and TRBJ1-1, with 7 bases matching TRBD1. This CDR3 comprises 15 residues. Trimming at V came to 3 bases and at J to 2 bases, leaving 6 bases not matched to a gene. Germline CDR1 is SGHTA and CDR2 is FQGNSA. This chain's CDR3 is CASSFSGGVNTEAFF. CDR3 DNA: TGTGCCAGCAGCTTCTCAGGGGGAGTTAACACTGAAGCTTTCTTT. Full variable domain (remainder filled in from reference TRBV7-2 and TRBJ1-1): GAGVSQSPSNKVTEKGKDVELRCDPISGHTALYWYRQSLGQGLEFLIYFQGNSAPDKSGLPSDRFSAERTGGSVSTLTIQRTQQEDSAVYLCASSFSGGVNTEAFFGQGTRLTVV.

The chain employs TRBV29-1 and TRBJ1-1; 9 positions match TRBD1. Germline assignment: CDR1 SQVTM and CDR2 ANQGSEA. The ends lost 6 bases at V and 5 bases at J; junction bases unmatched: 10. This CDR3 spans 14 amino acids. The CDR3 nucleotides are TGCAGCGTCCCCAGGGGGACAGGGCGAACTGAAGCTTTCTTT. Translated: CSVPRGTGRTEAFF.

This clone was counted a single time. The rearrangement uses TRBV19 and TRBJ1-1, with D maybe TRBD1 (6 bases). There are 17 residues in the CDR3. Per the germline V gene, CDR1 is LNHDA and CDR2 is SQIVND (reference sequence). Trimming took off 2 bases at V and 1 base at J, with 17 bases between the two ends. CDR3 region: CASSIRGTGLGNTEAFF. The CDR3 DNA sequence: TGTGCCAGTAGTATAAGAGGAACAGGGCTAGGGAACACTGAAGCTTTCTTT. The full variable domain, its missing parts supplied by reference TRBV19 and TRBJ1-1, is DGGITQSPKYLFRKEGQNVTLSCEQNLNHDAMYWYRQDPGQGLRLIYYSQIVNDFQKGDIAEGYSVSREKKESFPLTVTSAQKNPTAFYLCASSIRGTGLGNTEAFFGQGTRLTVV.

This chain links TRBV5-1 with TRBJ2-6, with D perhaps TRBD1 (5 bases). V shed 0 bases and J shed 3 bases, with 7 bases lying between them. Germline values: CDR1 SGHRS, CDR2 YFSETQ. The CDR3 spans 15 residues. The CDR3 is CASSLDRFGANVLTF. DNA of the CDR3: TGCGCCAGCAGCTTGGACAGGTTTGGGGCCAACGTCCTGACTTTC.

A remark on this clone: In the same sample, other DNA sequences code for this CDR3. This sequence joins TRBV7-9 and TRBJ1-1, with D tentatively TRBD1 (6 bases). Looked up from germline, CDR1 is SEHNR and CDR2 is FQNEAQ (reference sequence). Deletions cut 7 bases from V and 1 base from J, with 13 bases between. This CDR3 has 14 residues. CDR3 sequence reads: CASTLLTGNTEAFF. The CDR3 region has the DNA TGTGCCAGCACACTATTGACAGGGAACACTGAAGCTTTCTTT.

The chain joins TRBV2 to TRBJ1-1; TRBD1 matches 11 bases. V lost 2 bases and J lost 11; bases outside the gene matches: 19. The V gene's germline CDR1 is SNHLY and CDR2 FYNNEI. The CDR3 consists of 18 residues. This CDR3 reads CASSEPPPRTGGLPEAFF. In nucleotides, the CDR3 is TGTGCCAGCAGTGAACCTCCCCCAAGGACAGGGGGCCTACCGGAGGCTTTCTTT.

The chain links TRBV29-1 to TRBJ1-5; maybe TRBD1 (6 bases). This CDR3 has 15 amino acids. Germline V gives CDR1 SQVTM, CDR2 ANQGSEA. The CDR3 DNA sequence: TGCGGAAGGAGCAGGGGCAGATATAGCAATCAGCCCCAGCATTTT. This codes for CGRSRGRYSNQPQHF.